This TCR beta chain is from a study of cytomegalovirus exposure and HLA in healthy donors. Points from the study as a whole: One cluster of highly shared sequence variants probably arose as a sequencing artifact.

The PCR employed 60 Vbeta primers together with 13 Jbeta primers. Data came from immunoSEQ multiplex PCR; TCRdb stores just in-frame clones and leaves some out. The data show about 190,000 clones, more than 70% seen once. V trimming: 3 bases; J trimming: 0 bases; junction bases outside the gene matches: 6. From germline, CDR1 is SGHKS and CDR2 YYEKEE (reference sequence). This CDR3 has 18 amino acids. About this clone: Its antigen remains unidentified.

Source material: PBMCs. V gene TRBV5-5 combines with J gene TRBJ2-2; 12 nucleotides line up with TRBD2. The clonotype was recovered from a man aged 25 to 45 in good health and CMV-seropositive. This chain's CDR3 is CASSYLAGGSPNTGELFF. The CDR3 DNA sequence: TGTGCCAGCAGCTATCTAGCGGGGGGGTCTCCGAACACCGGGGAGCTGTTTTTT. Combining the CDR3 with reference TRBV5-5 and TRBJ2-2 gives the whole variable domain DAGVTQSPTHLIKTRGQQVTLRCSPISGHKSVSWYQQVLGQGPQFIFQYYEKEERGRGNFPDRFSARQFPNYSSELNVNALLLGDSALYLCASSYLAGGSPNTGELFFGEGSRLTVL.